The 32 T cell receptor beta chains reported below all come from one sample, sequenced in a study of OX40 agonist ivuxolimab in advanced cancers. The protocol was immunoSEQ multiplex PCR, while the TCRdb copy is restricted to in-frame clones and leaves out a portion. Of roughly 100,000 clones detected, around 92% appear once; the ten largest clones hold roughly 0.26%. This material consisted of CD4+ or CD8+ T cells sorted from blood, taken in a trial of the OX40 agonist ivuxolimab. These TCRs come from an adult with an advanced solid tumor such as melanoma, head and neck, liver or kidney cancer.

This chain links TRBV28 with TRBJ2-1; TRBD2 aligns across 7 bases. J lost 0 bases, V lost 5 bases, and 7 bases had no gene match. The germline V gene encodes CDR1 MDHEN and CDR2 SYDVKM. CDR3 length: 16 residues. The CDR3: CASSGASGISYNEQFF. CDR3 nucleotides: TGTGCCAGCAGTGGAGCTAGCGGAATCTCCTACAATGAGCAGTTCTTC.

For the CDR3, the DNA is TGTGCCAGCGTTCAGGGGGATACGCAGTATTTT. It codes for CASVQGDTQYF. The chain couples TRBV6-5 to TRBJ2-3, with a possible D match to TRBD1 (6 bases). CDR1 MNHEY and CDR2 SVGAGI come from the germline V gene. Trimming took 8 bases from V and 6 from J, leaving 9 bases between them. There are 11 residues in the CDR3.

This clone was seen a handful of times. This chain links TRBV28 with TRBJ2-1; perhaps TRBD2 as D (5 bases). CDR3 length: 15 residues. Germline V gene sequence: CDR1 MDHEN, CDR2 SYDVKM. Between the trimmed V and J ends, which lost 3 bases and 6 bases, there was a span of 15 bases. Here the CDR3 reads CASSLIRLAGNEQFF. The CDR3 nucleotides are TGTGCCAGCAGTTTGATCCGGCTAGCTGGCAATGAGCAGTTCTTC.

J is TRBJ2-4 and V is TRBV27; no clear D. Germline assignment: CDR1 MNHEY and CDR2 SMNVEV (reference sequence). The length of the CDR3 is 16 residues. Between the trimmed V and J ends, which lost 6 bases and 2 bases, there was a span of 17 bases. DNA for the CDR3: TGTGCCAGCAGCCCAATCCCTTCGCTAACCAAAAACATTCAGTACTTC. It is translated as CASSPIPSLTKNIQYF.

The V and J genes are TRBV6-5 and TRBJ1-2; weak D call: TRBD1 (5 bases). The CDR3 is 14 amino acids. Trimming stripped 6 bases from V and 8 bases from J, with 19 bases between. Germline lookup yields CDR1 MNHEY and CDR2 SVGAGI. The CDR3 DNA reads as TGTGCCAGCAGATTACCCGGGGCCCGGAAGGGCTACACCTTC. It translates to CASRLPGARKGYTF.

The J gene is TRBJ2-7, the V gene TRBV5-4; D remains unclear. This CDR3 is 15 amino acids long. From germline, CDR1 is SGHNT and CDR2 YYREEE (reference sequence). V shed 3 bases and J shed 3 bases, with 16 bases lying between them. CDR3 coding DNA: TGTGCCAGCAGCTCTGGAAAGAAAGGGTTCTACGAGCAGTACGTC. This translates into CASSSGKKGFYEQYV.

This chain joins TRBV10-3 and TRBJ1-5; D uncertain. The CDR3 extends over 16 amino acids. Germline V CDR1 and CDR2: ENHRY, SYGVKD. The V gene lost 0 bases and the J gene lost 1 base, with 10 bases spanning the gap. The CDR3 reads CAISESLSGSNQPQHF. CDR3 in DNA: TGTGCCATCAGTGAGTCGTTATCCGGGAGCAATCAGCCCCAGCATTTT.

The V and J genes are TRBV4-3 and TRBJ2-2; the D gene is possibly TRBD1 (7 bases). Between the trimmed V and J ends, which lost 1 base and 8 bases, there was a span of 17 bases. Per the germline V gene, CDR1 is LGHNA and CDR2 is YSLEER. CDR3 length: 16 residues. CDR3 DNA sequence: TGCGCCAGCAGCCAAGTTTCAGGGGGGCCAGGGGGGGAGCTGTTTTTT. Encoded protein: CASSQVSGGPGGELFF.

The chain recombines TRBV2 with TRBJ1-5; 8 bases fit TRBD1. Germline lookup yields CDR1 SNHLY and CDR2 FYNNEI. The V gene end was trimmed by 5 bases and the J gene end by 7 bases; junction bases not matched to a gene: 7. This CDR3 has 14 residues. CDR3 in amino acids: CASSYDRGEQPQHF. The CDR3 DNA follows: TGTGCCAGCAGTTACGACAGGGGAGAACAGCCCCAGCATTTT.

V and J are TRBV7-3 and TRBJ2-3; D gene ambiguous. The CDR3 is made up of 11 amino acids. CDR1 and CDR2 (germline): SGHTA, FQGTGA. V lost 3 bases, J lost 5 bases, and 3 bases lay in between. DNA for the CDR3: TGTGCCAGCAGCTTCAGAGATACGCAGTATTTT. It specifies CASSFRDTQYF.

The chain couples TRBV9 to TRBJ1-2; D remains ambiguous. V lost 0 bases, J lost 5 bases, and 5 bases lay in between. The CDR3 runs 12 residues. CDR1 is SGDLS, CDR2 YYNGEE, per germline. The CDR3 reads CASSVGEYGYTF. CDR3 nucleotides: TGTGCCAGCAGCGTAGGGGAATATGGCTACACCTTC.

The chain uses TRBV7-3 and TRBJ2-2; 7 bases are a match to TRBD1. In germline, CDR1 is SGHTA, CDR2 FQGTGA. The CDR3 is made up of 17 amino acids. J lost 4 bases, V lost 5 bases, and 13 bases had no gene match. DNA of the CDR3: TGTGCCAGCAGCCCCCCCAGTCCGACAGGGAGCACCGGGGAGCTGTTTTTT. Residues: CASSPPSPTGSTGELFF. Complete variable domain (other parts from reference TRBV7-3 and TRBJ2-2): GAGVSQTPSNKVTEKGKYVELRCDPISGHTALYWYRQSLGQGPEFLIYFQGTGAADDSGLPNDRFFAVRPEGSVSTLKIQRTERGDSAVYLCASSPPSPTGSTGELFFGEGSRLTVL.

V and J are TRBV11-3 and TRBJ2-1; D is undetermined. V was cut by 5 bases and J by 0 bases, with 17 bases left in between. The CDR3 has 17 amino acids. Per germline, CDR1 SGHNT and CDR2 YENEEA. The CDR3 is CASSLTLYSSSYNEQFF. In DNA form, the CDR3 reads TGTGCCAGCAGCCTCACCCTATATTCCAGCTCCTACAATGAGCAGTTCTTC.

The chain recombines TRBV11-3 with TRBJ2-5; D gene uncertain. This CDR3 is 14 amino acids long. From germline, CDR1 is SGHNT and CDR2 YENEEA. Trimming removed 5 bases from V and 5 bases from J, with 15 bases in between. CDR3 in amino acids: CASSPRSVWETQYF. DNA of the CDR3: TGTGCCAGCAGCCCAAGATCGGTGTGGGAGACCCAGTACTTC.

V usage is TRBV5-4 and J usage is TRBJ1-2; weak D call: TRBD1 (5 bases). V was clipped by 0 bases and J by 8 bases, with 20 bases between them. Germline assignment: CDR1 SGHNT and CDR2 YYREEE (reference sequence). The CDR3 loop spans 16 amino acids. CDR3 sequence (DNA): TGTGCCAGCAGCTTGGAAGGGTGGGGCCGTGACAGCGGCTACACCTTC. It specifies CASSLEGWGRDSGYTF. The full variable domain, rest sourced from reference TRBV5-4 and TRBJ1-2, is ETGVTQSPTHLIKTRGQQVTLRCSSQSGHNTVSWYQQALGQGPQFIFQYYREEENGRGNFPPRFSGLQFPNYSSELNVNALELDDSALYLCASSLEGWGRDSGYTFGSGTRLTVV.

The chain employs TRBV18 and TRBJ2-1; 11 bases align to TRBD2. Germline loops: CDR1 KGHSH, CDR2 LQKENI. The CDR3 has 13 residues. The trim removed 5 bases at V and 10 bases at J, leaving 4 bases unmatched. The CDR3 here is CASSSRLAGEQFF. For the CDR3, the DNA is TGTGCCAGCTCATCGCGACTAGCGGGAGAGCAGTTCTTC. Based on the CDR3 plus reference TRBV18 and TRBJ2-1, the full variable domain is NAGVMQNPRHLVRRRGQEARLRCSPMKGHSHVYWYRQLPEEGLKFMVYLQKENIIDESGMPKERFSAEFPKEGPSILRIQQVVRGDSAAYFCASSSRLAGEQFFGPGTRLTVL.

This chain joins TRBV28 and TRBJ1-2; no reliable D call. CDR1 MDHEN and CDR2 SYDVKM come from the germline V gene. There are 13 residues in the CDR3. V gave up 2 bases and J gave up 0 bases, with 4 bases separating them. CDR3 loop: CASSLPANYGYTF. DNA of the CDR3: TGTGCCAGCAGTTTACCAGCTAACTATGGCTACACCTTC.

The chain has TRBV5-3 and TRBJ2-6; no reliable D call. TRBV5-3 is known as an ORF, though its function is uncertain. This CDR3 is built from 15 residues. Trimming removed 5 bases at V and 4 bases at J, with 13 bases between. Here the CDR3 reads CARSFPPAGANVLTF. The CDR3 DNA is TGTGCCAGAAGTTTCCCCCCCGCCGGGGCCAACGTCCTGACTTTC.

CDR3 sequence reads: CASSLGRSEAFF. The DNA of the CDR3 is TGTGCCAGCAGTTTAGGACGGTCTGAAGCTTTCTTT. The chain joins TRBV28 to TRBJ1-1, with no clear D. Trimming took off 2 bases at V and 6 bases at J, with 7 bases between the two ends. Per the germline V gene, CDR1 is MDHEN and CDR2 is SYDVKM. This CDR3 spans 12 amino acids.

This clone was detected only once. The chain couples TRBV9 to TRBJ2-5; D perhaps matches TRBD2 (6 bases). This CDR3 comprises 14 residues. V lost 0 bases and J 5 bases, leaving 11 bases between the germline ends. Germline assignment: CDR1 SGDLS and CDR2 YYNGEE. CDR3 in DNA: TGTGCCAGCAGCGTAGTGGGGGGATCGGAGACCCAGTACTTC. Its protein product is CASSVVGGSETQYF. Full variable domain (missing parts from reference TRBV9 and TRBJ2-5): DSGVTQTPKHLITATGQRVTLRCSPRSGDLSVYWYQQSLDQGLQFLIQYYNGEERAKGNILERFSAQQFPDLHSELNLSSLELGDSALYFCASSVVGGSETQYFGPGTRLLVL.

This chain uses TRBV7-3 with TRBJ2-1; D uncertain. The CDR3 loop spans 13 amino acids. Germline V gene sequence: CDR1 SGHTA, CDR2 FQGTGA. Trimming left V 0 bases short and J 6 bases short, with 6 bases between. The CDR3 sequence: CASSLTFANEQFF. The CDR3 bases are TGTGCCAGCAGCTTAACGTTTGCCAATGAGCAGTTCTTC.

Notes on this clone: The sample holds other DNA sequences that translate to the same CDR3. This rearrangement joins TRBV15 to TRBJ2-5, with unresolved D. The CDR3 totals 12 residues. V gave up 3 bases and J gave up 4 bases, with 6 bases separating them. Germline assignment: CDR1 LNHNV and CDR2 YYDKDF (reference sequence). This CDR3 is CATSRVRETQYF. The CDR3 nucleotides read TGTGCCACCAGCAGGGTTAGAGAGACCCAGTACTTC.

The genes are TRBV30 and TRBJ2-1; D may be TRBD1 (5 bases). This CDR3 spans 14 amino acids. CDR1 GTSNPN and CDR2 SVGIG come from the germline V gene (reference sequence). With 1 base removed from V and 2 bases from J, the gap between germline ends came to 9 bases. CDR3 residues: CAWSGWGAYNEQFF. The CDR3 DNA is TGTGCCTGGAGTGGCTGGGGCGCCTACAATGAGCAGTTCTTC.

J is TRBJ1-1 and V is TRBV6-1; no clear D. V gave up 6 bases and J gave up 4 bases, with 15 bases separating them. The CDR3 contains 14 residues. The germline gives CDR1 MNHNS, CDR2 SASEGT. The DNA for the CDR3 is TGTGCCAGCAGGGAGTGGACTGTGGTCACTGAAGCTTTCTTT. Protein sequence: CASREWTVVTEAFF.

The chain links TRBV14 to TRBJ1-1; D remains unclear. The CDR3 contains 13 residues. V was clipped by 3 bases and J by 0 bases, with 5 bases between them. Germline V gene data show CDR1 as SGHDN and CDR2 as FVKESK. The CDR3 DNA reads TGTGCCAGCAGCCAGCTCTTGAACACTGAAGCTTTCTTT. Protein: CASSQLLNTEAFF. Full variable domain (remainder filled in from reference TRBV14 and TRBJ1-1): EAGVTQFPSHSVIEKGQTVTLRCDPISGHDNLYWYRRVMGKEIKFLLHFVKESKQDESGMPNNRFLAERTGGTYSTLKVQPAELEDSGVYFCASSQLLNTEAFFGQGTRLTVV.

As DNA, the CDR3 is TGTGCCAGCAGCTCACCCCCTGGAGAGCAGTACTTC. It encodes CASSSPPGEQYF. The chain uses TRBV28 and TRBJ2-7; D is unresolved. The CDR3 is 12 amino acids. Trimming took 6 bases from V and 7 from J, leaving 13 bases between them. Germline CDR1 and CDR2: MDHEN and SYDVKM. The full variable domain, rest sourced from reference TRBV28 and TRBJ2-7, is DVKVTQSSRYLVKRTGEKVFLECVQDMDHENMFWYRQDPGLGLRLIYFSYDVKMKEKGDIPEGYSVSREKKERFSLILESASTNQTSMYLCASSSPPGEQYFGPGTRLTVT.

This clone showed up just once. The CDR3 is CSAPRDTQYF. The DNA of the CDR3 is TGCAGTGCCCCTAGAGATACGCAGTATTTT. The V gene is TRBV20-1, the J gene TRBJ2-3, with D unresolved. The CDR3 is 10 amino acids. The germline gives CDR1 DFQATT, CDR2 SNEGSKA (reference sequence). V gave up 6 bases and J gave up 5 bases, with 6 bases separating them.

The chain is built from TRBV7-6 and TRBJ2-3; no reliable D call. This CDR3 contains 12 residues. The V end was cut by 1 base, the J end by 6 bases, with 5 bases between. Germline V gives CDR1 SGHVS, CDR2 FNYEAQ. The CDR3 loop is CASSLVWDTQYF. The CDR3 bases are TGTGCCAGCAGCTTAGTATGGGATACGCAGTATTTT. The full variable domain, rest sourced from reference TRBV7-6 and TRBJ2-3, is GAGVSQSPRYKVTKRGQDVALRCDPISGHVSLYWYRQALGQGPEFLTYFNYEAQQDKSGLPNDRFSAERPEGSISTLTIQRTEQRDSAMYRCASSLVWDTQYFGPGTRLTVL.

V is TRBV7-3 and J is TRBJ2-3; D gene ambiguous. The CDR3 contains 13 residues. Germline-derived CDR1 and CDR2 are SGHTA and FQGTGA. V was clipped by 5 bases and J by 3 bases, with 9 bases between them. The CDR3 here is CASSLRLTDTQYF. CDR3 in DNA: TGTGCCAGCAGCCTCCGACTGACAGATACGCAGTATTTT.

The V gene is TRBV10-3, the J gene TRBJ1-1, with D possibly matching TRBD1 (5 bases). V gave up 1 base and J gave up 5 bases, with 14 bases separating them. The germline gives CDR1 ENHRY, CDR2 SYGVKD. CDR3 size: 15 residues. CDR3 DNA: TGTGCCATCAGTGAGTGGGACGGACTACCTACTGAAGCTTTCTTT. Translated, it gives CAISEWDGLPTEAFF.

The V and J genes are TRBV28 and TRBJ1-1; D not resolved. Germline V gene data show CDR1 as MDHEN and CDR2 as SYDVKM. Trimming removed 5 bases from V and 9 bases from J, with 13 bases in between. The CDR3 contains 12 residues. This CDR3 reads CASSLASGKAFF. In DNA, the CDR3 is TGTGCCAGCAGTCTCGCCTCAGGAAAAGCTTTCTTT.

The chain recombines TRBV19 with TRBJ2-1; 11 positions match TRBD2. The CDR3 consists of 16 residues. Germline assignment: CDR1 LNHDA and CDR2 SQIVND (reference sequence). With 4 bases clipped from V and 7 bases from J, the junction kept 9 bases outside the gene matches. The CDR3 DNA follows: TGTGCCAGTAGTACAACTAGCGGGAGTAGGTGGAATGAGCAGTTCTTC. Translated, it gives CASSTTSGSRWNEQFF.